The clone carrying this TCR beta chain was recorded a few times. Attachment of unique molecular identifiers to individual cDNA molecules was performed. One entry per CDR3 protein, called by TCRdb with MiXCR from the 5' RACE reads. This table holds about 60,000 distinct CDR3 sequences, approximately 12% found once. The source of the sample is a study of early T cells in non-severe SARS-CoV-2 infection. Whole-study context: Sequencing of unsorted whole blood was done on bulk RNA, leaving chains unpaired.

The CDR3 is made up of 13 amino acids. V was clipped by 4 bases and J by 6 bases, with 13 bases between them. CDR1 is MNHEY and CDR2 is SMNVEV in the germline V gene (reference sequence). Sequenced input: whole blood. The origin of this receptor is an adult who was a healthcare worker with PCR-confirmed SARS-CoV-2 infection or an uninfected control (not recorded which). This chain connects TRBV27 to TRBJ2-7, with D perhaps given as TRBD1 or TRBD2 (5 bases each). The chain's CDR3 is CASSYGVQGEQYF. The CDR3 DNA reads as TGTGCCAGCAGTTACGGGGTTCAGGGCGAGCAGTACTTC.